A selection of T cell receptor beta chains follows, all from one sample in a study of T cells in Graves' hyperthyroidism and ophthalmopathy. TCRdb re-called the multiplex PCR reads through MiXCR, storing one row per CDR3 protein. The table includes approximately 430,000 distinct CDR3 sequences, about 15% detected once. Sequencing was carried out using blood. The receptors were gathered from a young man with Graves' ophthalmopathy. Both conserved end residues are part of each CDR3. The D gene is left open where the match is weak. Expanded clones are given a class, and other clones once, few, many or no size at all.

v_call: TRBV7-3; clone_size: many; j_call: TRBJ2-7; d_call: .; cdr3_nt: TGTGCCAGCAGCTCGGGTGGAGAGCAGTACTTC; cdr3_aa: CASSSGGEQYF
v_call: TRBV7-9; clone_size: few; j_call: TRBJ2-6; d_call: .; cdr3_nt: TGTGCCAGCAGCTTGGCCTGGGACTCTGGGGCCAACGTCCTGACTTTC; cdr3_aa: CASSLAWDSGANVLTF
v_call: TRBV20-1; clone_size: many; j_call: TRBJ2-1; d_call: TRBD2; cdr3_nt: TGCAGTGCCATAGGTAGCGGGACATTCTCCTCCTACAATGAGCAGTTCTTC; cdr3_aa: CSAIGSGTFSSYNEQFF
v_call: TRBV5-1; clone_size: many; j_call: TRBJ1-2; d_call: .; cdr3_nt: TGCGCCAGCAGCTTGGGTAGGGAGGTGGATGGCTACACCTTC; cdr3_aa: CASSLGREVDGYTF
v_call: TRBV5-1; clone_size: many; j_call: TRBJ2-1; d_call: TRBD1; cdr3_nt: TGCGCCAGCAGCGGGGACAGGGCGAATGAGCAGTTCTTC; cdr3_aa: CASSGDRANEQFF
v_call: TRBV10-2; clone_size: many; j_call: TRBJ2-7; d_call: .; cdr3_nt: TGCGCCAGCAGTGAGCCCGGGACTCTGGGGGGCGAGCAGTACTTC; cdr3_aa: CASSEPGTLGGEQYF
v_call: TRBV6-2/TRBV6-3; clone_size: .; j_call: TRBJ1-1; d_call: .; cdr3_nt: TGTGCCAGCAGTTACAGACAGACGAACACTGAAGCTTTCTTT; cdr3_aa: CASSYRQTNTEAFF
v_call: TRBV11-2; clone_size: many; j_call: TRBJ2-7; d_call: .; cdr3_nt: TGTGCCAGCAGCTTAAAGCTTATCAGGAGGGGGGGAAACTACGAGCAGTACTTC; cdr3_aa: CASSLKLIRRGGNYEQYF
v_call: TRBV5-1; clone_size: many; j_call: TRBJ1-5; d_call: .; cdr3_nt: TGCGCCAGCAGCTTGACCCCAGGGACACAGCCCCAGCATTTT; cdr3_aa: CASSLTPGTQPQHF
v_call: TRBV18; clone_size: few; j_call: TRBJ1-2; d_call: .; cdr3_nt: TGTGCCAGCTCACCACCGCGGACAACTAACTATGGCTACACCTTC; cdr3_aa: CASSPPRTTNYGYTF
v_call: TRBV20-1; clone_size: .; j_call: TRBJ1-5; d_call: .; cdr3_nt: TGCAGTGCTAGAGCCGAAAGTCCCTCAATCAGGCAGCAGCCCCAGCATTTT; cdr3_aa: CSARAESPSIRQQPQHF
v_call: TRBV5-6; clone_size: many; j_call: TRBJ2-2; d_call: .; cdr3_nt: TGTGCCAGCAGCTATACGACCGGGGAGCTGTTTTTT; cdr3_aa: CASSYTTGELFF
v_call: TRBV12-3/TRBV12-4; clone_size: many; j_call: TRBJ2-1; d_call: TRBD1; cdr3_nt: TGTGCCAGCAGTTTGGGACAGGGGATATGGAATGAGCAGTTCTTC; cdr3_aa: CASSLGQGIWNEQFF
v_call: TRBV6-5; clone_size: few; j_call: TRBJ2-4; d_call: TRBD2; cdr3_nt: TGTGCCAGCAGTTACTCGGGGGAGGGGAACATTCAGTACTTC; cdr3_aa: CASSYSGEGNIQYF
v_call: TRBV7-2; clone_size: many; j_call: TRBJ2-1; d_call: TRBD2; cdr3_nt: TGTGCCAGCAGCTTAGCGGTCCTAGCGGACCCCTGGAATGAGCAGTTCTTC; cdr3_aa: CASSLAVLADPWNEQFF
v_call: TRBV2; clone_size: few; j_call: TRBJ2-1; d_call: .; cdr3_nt: TGTGCCAGCAGTGAATTCCGGGACCCCTACAATGAGCAGTTCTTC; cdr3_aa: CASSEFRDPYNEQFF
v_call: TRBV12-3/TRBV12-4; clone_size: .; j_call: TRBJ1-6; d_call: .; cdr3_nt: TGTGCCAGCAGTTTAGGGTTTCCCCTCCACTTT; cdr3_aa: CASSLGFPLHF
v_call: TRBV5-1; clone_size: few; j_call: TRBJ1-4; d_call: .; cdr3_nt: TGCGCCAGCAGCACGGACGGTGCTAATGAAAAACTGTTTTTT; cdr3_aa: CASSTDGANEKLFF
v_call: TRBV7-3; clone_size: many; j_call: TRBJ2-3; d_call: .; cdr3_nt: TGTGCCAGCAGCCCTAATAGGAGGTTCACAGATACGCAGTATTTT; cdr3_aa: CASSPNRRFTDTQYF
v_call: TRBV19; clone_size: .; j_call: TRBJ1-2; d_call: .; cdr3_nt: TGTGCCAGTAGTATGGGCTACTCCGGCCATGGCTACACCTTC; cdr3_aa: CASSMGYSGHGYTF
v_call: TRBV29-1; clone_size: few; j_call: TRBJ2-2; d_call: .; cdr3_nt: TGCAGCGTTGAGGGGGAGGGGGCAGGCACGGAGACCGGGGAGCTGTTTTTT; cdr3_aa: CSVEGEGAGTETGELFF
v_call: TRBV19; clone_size: many; j_call: TRBJ1-1; d_call: .; cdr3_nt: TGTGCCAGTAGTTCACTTCCCGCTCGGAACACTGAAGCTTTCTTT; cdr3_aa: CASSSLPARNTEAFF
v_call: TRBV19; clone_size: .; j_call: TRBJ1-4; d_call: .; cdr3_nt: TGTGCCAGTAAGGTACAAGGGGCAGATGAAAAACTGTTTTTT; cdr3_aa: CASKVQGADEKLFF
v_call: TRBV9; clone_size: few; j_call: TRBJ2-5; d_call: TRBD2; cdr3_nt: TGTGCCAGCAGCGAAGCCGGGACTAGCGGCCAAGAGACCCAGTACTTC; cdr3_aa: CASSEAGTSGQETQYF
v_call: TRBV20-1; clone_size: many; j_call: TRBJ2-1; d_call: .; cdr3_nt: TGCAGTGCTACCGACCACTACCCATACAATGAGCAGTTCTTC; cdr3_aa: CSATDHYPYNEQFF
v_call: TRBV5-1; clone_size: many; j_call: TRBJ2-4; d_call: .; cdr3_nt: TGCGCCAGCAGCTCCCACGGACAGATAGCCAAAAACATTCAGTACTTC; cdr3_aa: CASSSHGQIAKNIQYF
v_call: TRBV19; clone_size: many; j_call: TRBJ2-1; d_call: TRBD2; cdr3_nt: TGTGCCAGTAGTATAGCAGCGGGAAGTAATGAGCAGTTCTTC; cdr3_aa: CASSIAAGSNEQFF
v_call: TRBV9; clone_size: .; j_call: TRBJ1-3; d_call: TRBD1; cdr3_nt: TGTGCCAGCAGTTACGGGACAGCAGCCAGCTCTGGAAACACCATATATTTT; cdr3_aa: CASSYGTAASSGNTIYF
v_call: TRBV2; clone_size: .; j_call: TRBJ2-1; d_call: TRBD2; cdr3_nt: TGTGCCAGCTCACCCCCGGGAGGGCGGGAAGAGCAGTTCTTC; cdr3_aa: CASSPPGGREEQFF
v_call: TRBV6-1; clone_size: few; j_call: TRBJ1-6; d_call: .; cdr3_nt: TGTGCCAGCAGGGCCGGGACGGAAAATTCACCCCTCCACTTT; cdr3_aa: CASRAGTENSPLHF
v_call: TRBV9; clone_size: few; j_call: TRBJ1-3; d_call: TRBD1; cdr3_nt: TGTGCCAGCAGCGTAACAGGGGTCTCTGGAAACACCATATATTTT; cdr3_aa: CASSVTGVSGNTIYF
v_call: TRBV12-3/TRBV12-4; clone_size: many; j_call: TRBJ2-7; d_call: .; cdr3_nt: TGTGCCAGCAGTACCCACTACGAGCAGTACTTC; cdr3_aa: CASSTHYEQYF
v_call: TRBV6-1; clone_size: many; j_call: TRBJ2-3; d_call: TRBD2; cdr3_nt: TGTGCCAGCAGTGGGTCTAGCGGGGGAGGGGATACGCAGTATTTT; cdr3_aa: CASSGSSGGGDTQYF
v_call: TRBV2; clone_size: .; j_call: TRBJ1-6; d_call: .; cdr3_nt: TGTGCCAGCAGTAAGACGTCGGGCGCTTTTTTTAATTCACCCCTCCACTTT; cdr3_aa: CASSKTSGAFFNSPLHF
v_call: TRBV5-1; clone_size: many; j_call: TRBJ2-5; d_call: TRBD2; cdr3_nt: TGCGCCAGCAGCTTAACCAGACTAGCGGGAGTGGAGACCCAGTACTTC; cdr3_aa: CASSLTRLAGVETQYF
v_call: TRBV10-3; clone_size: .; j_call: TRBJ2-6; d_call: .; cdr3_nt: TGTGCCATCAGTGAAGTAGGCTCCGGGGCCAACGTCCTGACTTTC; cdr3_aa: CAISEVGSGANVLTF
v_call: TRBV9; clone_size: few; j_call: TRBJ1-2; d_call: .; cdr3_nt: TGTGCCAGCAGCGTAGGGAGATCTAACTATGGCTACACCTTC; cdr3_aa: CASSVGRSNYGYTF
v_call: TRBV12-3/TRBV12-4; clone_size: .; j_call: TRBJ2-7; d_call: .; cdr3_nt: TGTGCCAGCAGTCCCTCCAGGGGATCCTACGAGCAGTACTTC; cdr3_aa: CASSPSRGSYEQYF
v_call: TRBV12-3/TRBV12-4; clone_size: .; j_call: TRBJ2-1; d_call: .; cdr3_nt: TGTGCCAGCAGTTTCACGGGTTACAATGAGCAGTTCTTC; cdr3_aa: CASSFTGYNEQFF
v_call: TRBV19; clone_size: .; j_call: TRBJ2-1; d_call: TRBD1; cdr3_nt: TGTGCCAGTAGCCGGACAGGGGGCGCCGGCAATGAGCAGTTCTTC; cdr3_aa: CASSRTGGAGNEQFF
v_call: TRBV4-1; clone_size: many; j_call: TRBJ2-5; d_call: TRBD2; cdr3_nt: TGCGCCAGCAGCCAAGTGTCCGGGGGGTCCCAAGAGACCCAGTACTTC; cdr3_aa: CASSQVSGGSQETQYF
v_call: TRBV13; clone_size: few; j_call: TRBJ1-2; d_call: .; cdr3_nt: TGTGCCAGCAGCTTCGGGCAGACGAGCGGCTACACCTTC; cdr3_aa: CASSFGQTSGYTF
v_call: TRBV10-3; clone_size: .; j_call: TRBJ1-2; d_call: .; cdr3_nt: TGTGCCATCACTAATGGGCAGCTTTTCTATGGCTACACCTTC; cdr3_aa: CAITNGQLFYGYTF
v_call: TRBV7-2; clone_size: many; j_call: TRBJ2-5; d_call: TRBD2; cdr3_nt: TGTGCCAGCAGAATAGCGGGGAATTACGAGACCCAGTACTTC; cdr3_aa: CASRIAGNYETQYF
v_call: TRBV12-3/TRBV12-4; clone_size: many; j_call: TRBJ2-3; d_call: TRBD2; cdr3_nt: TGTGCCAGCAGTGCAGGGACTAGCGGATGGGATACGCAGTATTTT; cdr3_aa: CASSAGTSGWDTQYF
v_call: TRBV11-2; clone_size: many; j_call: TRBJ1-1; d_call: .; cdr3_nt: TGTGCCAGCAGCTTAGGACGCGGCACTGAAGCTTTCTTT; cdr3_aa: CASSLGRGTEAFF
v_call: TRBV20-1; clone_size: many; j_call: TRBJ1-6; d_call: .; cdr3_nt: TGCAGTGCTAGAGTCCGTGGGAGCTCCTATAATTCACCCCTCCACTTT; cdr3_aa: CSARVRGSSYNSPLHF
v_call: TRBV6-1; clone_size: few; j_call: TRBJ1-3; d_call: .; cdr3_nt: TGTGCCAGCAGTGATGCCTCCCACACCATATATTTT; cdr3_aa: CASSDASHTIYF
v_call: TRBV6-5; clone_size: .; j_call: TRBJ2-7; d_call: .; cdr3_nt: TGTGCCAGCAGTTACTCGCACTCCGACGAGCAGTACTTC; cdr3_aa: CASSYSHSDEQYF
v_call: TRBV6-1; clone_size: many; j_call: TRBJ2-5; d_call: TRBD2; cdr3_nt: TGTGCCAGCAGACCCCCAGGGAGGGACGAAGAGACCCAGTACTTC; cdr3_aa: CASRPPGRDEETQYF
v_call: TRBV7-9; clone_size: .; j_call: TRBJ2-7; d_call: .; cdr3_nt: TGTGCCAGCAGCCCAGCTGGGGGTAACTACGAGCAGTACTTC; cdr3_aa: CASSPAGGNYEQYF